These 28 T cell receptor gamma chains were sequenced from one sample in a study of γδ T cells in repeated Plasmodium falciparum infection. Flow sorting of PBMC yielded separate Vgamma9/Vdelta2+ and Vdelta2-negative gammadelta T cell populations for bulk repertoire analysis. TCRdb re-called the multiplex PCR reads via CATT. This table has roughly 32,000 gamma-chain clones, 1.4% appearing once. Sequenced: gamma-delta T cells from blood. The receptors derive from a pool of human donors (malaria-infected and uninfected, not separated).

Regarding this clone: This DNA's translation and the protein TCRdb lists, from a much larger clone, do not match at residue 6, likely due to a read error; the protein shown is translated from the DNA. CDR3 protein: CALWEAQGNLGKKIKVF. For the CDR3, the DNA is TGTGCCTTGTGGGAGGCGCAGGGGAATTTGGGCAAAAAAATCAAGGTATTT. The chain recombines TRGV9 with TRGJP. TCRdb leaves out the J gene; it was filled in here by matching the DNA to germline. Looked up from germline, CDR1 is GITISATS and CDR2 is ISYDGTV (reference sequence). Losses at the gene ends were 2 bases for V and 10 bases for J; bases not matched to a gene: 11. The CDR3 contains 17 residues.

By sample share, this clone is medium-sized (0.01 to 0.1%). Other nucleotide sequences from this sample produce the same CDR3. The chain recombines TRGV9 with TRGJP. Germline lookup yields CDR1 GITISATS and CDR2 ISYDGTV (reference sequence). V was clipped by 0 bases and J by 5 bases; unmatched bases: 4. CDR3 size: 17 residues. Written as DNA, the CDR3 is TGTGCCTTGTGGGAGGTGCAGAAAGAGTTGGGCAAAAAAATCAAGGTATTT. Amino acids: CALWEVQKELGKKIKVF.

This clone has at least ten counts. The protein TCRdb lists belongs to a much larger clone and differs from this DNA's translation at residue 6, which points to a read error; the protein shown is made from the DNA. This chain uses TRGV9 with TRGJP. CDR1 and CDR2 from the germline V gene are GITISATS and ISYDGTV (reference sequence). The CDR3 length is 18 residues. With 4 bases clipped from V and 9 bases from J, the junction kept 15 bases outside the gene matches. The CDR3 loop is CALWDMQEVVLGKKIKVF. CDR3 bases: TGTGCCTTGTGGGACATGCAAGAGGTAGTGTTGGGCAAAAAAATCAAGGTATTT.

This clone was counted many times. The protein that TCRdb holds for this DNA derives from a much larger clone and differs from the translated DNA at residue 2, which likely indicates a read error; the protein shown here is translated from the DNA. The chain carries TRGV8 and TRGJ1 or TRGJ2. Germline matching of the DNA provided the J gene here, since TCRdb leaves it blank. Germline V gene lookup returns CDR1 VENAVY and CDR2 YDSYNSRV. CDR3 length: 11 residues. In DNA form, the CDR3 reads TGTACCACCTGGGGCCGAACGAAGAAACTCTTT. The encoded protein is CTTWGRTKKLF.

Regarding this clone: The TCRdb record carries a much larger clone's protein, which differs from this DNA's translation at residue 5; a read error is the likely cause, and the protein listed here is the DNA translation. The chain employs TRGV2 and TRGJ1 or TRGJ2. Here the J gene came from matching the DNA to germline, since TCRdb omits it. The CDR3 runs 14 residues. V trimming: 5 bases; J trimming: 6 bases; junction bases outside the gene matches: 13. Germline values: CDR1 EGSNGY, CDR2 YDSYNSKV. The CDR3, as DNA: TGTGCCACCTGGGGCGGACGCCTTGGTTATAAGAAACTCTTT. Translation: CATWGGRLGYKKLF.

This clone came up many times. The translation of this DNA and the TCRdb protein of a much larger clone differ at residue 9, probably owing to a read error; the protein shown here is translated from the DNA. The CDR3 DNA sequence: TGTGCCTTGTGGTTGGATTATTATAATAAACTCTTT. Translation gives CALWLDYYNKLF. The chain carries TRGV9 and TRGJ1 or TRGJ2. The CDR3 spans 12 residues. Germline CDR1 and CDR2: GITISATS and ISYDGTV (reference sequence).

This clone was seen many times. A mismatch at residue 7 separates the TCRdb protein from the translated DNA, so the protein presented here was translated from the DNA. The chain is built from TRGV2 and TRGJ1 or TRGJ2. TCRdb gives no J gene; it was assigned here by matching the DNA to germline. The CDR3 totals 13 residues. Germline CDR1 reads EGSNGY; CDR2 reads YDSYNSKV. With V trimmed by 4 bases and J by 3 bases, 6 bases remained unmatched. CDR3 in amino acids: CATWDFRYYKKLF. The CDR3 bases are TGTGCCACCTGGGATTTCCGTTATTATAAGAAACTCTTT.

This clone appeared many times. The chain recombines TRGV5 with TRGJ1 or TRGJ2. CDR1 is VINAFY, CDR2 YDVSNSKD, per germline. The CDR3 spans 13 residues. The trim removed 0 bases at V and 11 bases at J, leaving 10 bases unmatched. CDR3 region: CATWDRPEWEKLF. In DNA form, the CDR3 reads TGTGCCACCTGGGACAGGCCGGAGTGGGAGAAACTCTTT.

Worth noting for this clone: TCRdb's protein, taken from a much larger clone, differs from this DNA's translation at residue 6, likely owing to a read error; the protein displayed comes from the DNA. The chain has TRGV9 and TRGJP. Germline matching of the DNA provided the J gene here, since TCRdb leaves it blank. The CDR3 is 18 amino acids. Trimming at V came to 2 bases and at J to 6 bases, leaving 10 bases not matched to a gene. Germline lookup yields CDR1 GITISATS and CDR2 ISYDGTV (reference sequence). The CDR3 DNA reads as TGTGCCTTGTGGGAGGCGGAGATGAGAGAGTTGGGCAAAAAAATCAAGGTATTT. Protein: CALWEAEMRELGKKIKVF.

This clone was counted ten times or more. This chain links TRGV4 with TRGJP1. The J gene, missing from TCRdb, was assigned here through DNA to germline matching. J was trimmed by 3 bases and V by 0 bases; bases with no gene match: 4. The CDR3 totals 15 residues. The germline V gene has CDR1 EGSTGY and CDR2 YDSYTSSV. Here the CDR3 reads CATWDGQSTGWFKIF. CDR3 coding DNA: TGTGCCACCTGGGATGGGCAATCCACTGGTTGGTTCAAGATATTT.

This clone has ten or more counts. This sequence joins TRGV5 and TRGJ1 or TRGJ2. Losses at the gene ends were 8 bases for V and 5 bases for J; bases not matched to a gene: 9. Germline V gene sequence: CDR1 VINAFY, CDR2 YDVSNSKD. The CDR3 has 12 amino acids. This CDR3 reads CATSKVDYKKLF. The CDR3 bases are TGTGCCACCTCAAAGGTGGATTATAAGAAACTCTTT.

As to this clone: TCRdb pairs this DNA with a much larger clone's protein that differs at residue 5, likely a read error; the protein shown was translated from the DNA. V is TRGV9 and J is TRGJP. Germline matching of the DNA provided the J gene here, since TCRdb leaves it blank. The CDR3 loop spans 17 amino acids. Trimming took 5 bases from V and 6 from J; bases not matched to a gene: 10. CDR1 and CDR2 from the germline V gene are GITISATS and ISYDGTV (reference sequence). The CDR3 DNA sequence: TGTGCCTTGTGGGGGACCCCGGTAGAGTTGGGCAAAAAAATCAAGGTATTT. This gives the protein CALWGTPVELGKKIKVF.

This clone was counted many times. The chain couples TRGV9 to TRGJ1 or TRGJ2. The CDR3 spans 15 residues. Per the germline V gene, CDR1 is GITISATS and CDR2 is ISYDGTV (reference sequence). J lost 3 bases, V lost 3 bases, and 11 bases had no gene match. CDR3 coding DNA: TGTGCCTTGTGGGAGTCATCACAGCCTTATTATAAGAAACTCTTT. Its translation: CALWESSQPYYKKLF.

This clone was seen a few times. A far larger clone lies a single base away; this is likely a read error. V gene TRGV9 combines with J gene TRGJP. Germline values: CDR1 GITISATS, CDR2 ISYDGTV (reference sequence). V lost 4 bases, J lost 5 bases, and 8 bases stayed unmatched. The CDR3 totals 17 residues. CDR3 region: CALWEVTEELGKKIKVF. In nucleotides, the CDR3 is TGTGCCTTGTGGGAAGTGACGGAAGAGTTGGGCAAAAAAATCAAGGTATTT.

This clone occurred many times. TCRdb assigns this DNA the protein of a much larger clone, which departs from its translation at residue 12; this likely reflects a read error, and the protein shown comes from translating the DNA. The chain uses TRGV2 and TRGJP2. TCRdb is silent on the J gene; assignment here came from matching the DNA to germline. The length of the CDR3 is 15 residues. Germline loops: CDR1 EGSNGY, CDR2 YDSYNSKV. In DNA form, the CDR3 reads TGTGCCACCCGGGGGGACCCCCGTAGTGATTGGACCAAGACGTTT. Its translation: CATRGDPRSDWTKTF.

In its sample, this clone was seen many times. The protein recorded in TCRdb matches a much larger clone and deviates from this DNA's translation at residue 5, suggesting a read error; the protein here is obtained by translating the DNA. The chain joins TRGV4 to TRGJ1 or TRGJ2. The germline V gene has CDR1 EGSTGY and CDR2 YDSYTSSV. This CDR3 contains 11 residues. J was trimmed by 8 bases and V by 5 bases; bases with no gene match: 6. This CDR3 reads CATWGTNKKLF. DNA for the CDR3: TGTGCCACCTGGGGTACCAATAAGAAACTCTTT.

This clone was seen a few times. Given a far larger clone just one base away, this is likely a sequencing read error. Other DNA sequences in this sample translate to the same CDR3. The chain combines TRGV9 with TRGJP. Germline matching of the DNA provided the J gene here, since TCRdb leaves it blank. The CDR3 runs 17 residues. The germline V gene has CDR1 GITISATS and CDR2 ISYDGTV (reference sequence). CDR3 coding DNA: TGTGCCTTATGGGAGGTCACGGATGAGTTGGGCAAAAAAATCAAGGTATTT. Translating it yields CALWEVTDELGKKIKVF.

With regard to this clone: This DNA translates differently at residue 3 from the TCRdb protein, which is that of a much larger clone; a read error is likely, and the protein shown is the DNA's own translation. The rearrangement uses TRGV9 and TRGJ1 or TRGJ2. TCRdb gives no J gene; it was assigned here by matching the DNA to germline. The CDR3 extends over 14 amino acids. Germline V CDR1 and CDR2: GITISATS, ISYDGTV (reference sequence). The CDR3 loop reads CAMWEPKTYYKKLF. In DNA form, the CDR3 reads TGTGCCATGTGGGAGCCGAAGACTTATTATAAGAAACTCTTT.

The sample holds many counts of this clone. The translation of this DNA and the TCRdb protein of a much larger clone differ at residue 9, probably owing to a read error; the protein shown here is translated from the DNA. The rearrangement joins TRGV9 to TRGJ1 or TRGJ2. Since TCRdb gives no J gene, matching the DNA to germline was used here to assign it. Germline V gene lookup returns CDR1 GITISATS and CDR2 ISYDGTV (reference sequence). The CDR3 runs 12 residues. The CDR3 nucleotides read TGTGCCTTGTGGGAGAATTATTATAGGAAACTCTTT. This codes for CALWENYYRKLF.

There are many counts of this clone. V gene TRGV5 combines with J gene TRGJ1 or TRGJ2. This CDR3 region has 11 residues. Germline loops: CDR1 VINAFY, CDR2 YDVSNSKD. Trimming cost V 5 bases and J 10 bases; bases outside gene matches: 8. The CDR3 DNA sequence: TGTGCCACCTGGGGCGGTGGGAAGAAACTCTTT. Protein sequence: CATWGGGKKLF.

In regard to this clone: It may be a read error: a sequence one base away is much more abundant. Other DNA sequences in this sample translate to the same CDR3. DNA of the CDR3: TGTGCCCTGTGGGAGTCTGATTATAAGAAACTCTTT. Amino acids: CALWESDYKKLF. This chain connects TRGV9 to TRGJ1 or TRGJ2. This CDR3 is built from 12 residues. CDR1 GITISATS and CDR2 ISYDGTV come from the germline V gene (reference sequence).

This clone was seen a handful of times. This likely reflects a read error, since a far larger clone is one base away. The sample contains more than one DNA sequence encoding this CDR3. With the J gene uncalled, the V gene is TRGV9. The CDR3 contains 13 residues. Germline assignment: CDR1 GITISATS and CDR2 ISYDGTV (reference sequence). CDR3 protein: CALWEVKGRKKLF. CDR3 coding DNA: TGTGCCTTGTGGGAGGTAAAGGGTCGAAAGAAGCTCTTT.

About this clone itself: This likely traces to a read error, being one base from a far larger clone. Other DNA sequences in the same sample also yield this CDR3. V is TRGV9 and J is TRGJP. TCRdb carries no J gene annotation; the J gene was assigned here by matching the DNA with germline. The CDR3 is 17 residues long. The germline V gene encodes CDR1 GITISATS and CDR2 ISYDGTV (reference sequence). CDR3 loop: CALWEVQGGLGKKIKVF. In DNA, the CDR3 is TGTGCCTTATGGGAGGTGCAAGGGGGGTTGGGCAAAAAAATCAAGGTATTT.

Regarding this clone: The protein TCRdb lists belongs to a much larger clone and differs from this DNA's translation at residue 11, which points to a read error; the protein shown is made from the DNA. The chain has TRGV9 and TRGJP. The J gene is not listed in TCRdb, so it was assigned here from a DNA match to germline. Germline CDR1 and CDR2: GITISATS and ISYDGTV (reference sequence). The CDR3 has 17 residues. Written as DNA, the CDR3 is TGTGCCTTGTGGGAGGTGTTACAAGAGTTGAGCAAAAAAATCAAGGTATTT. Residues: CALWEVLQELSKKIKVF.

This clone turned up a few times. This is likely an artifact of a read error, given a far larger clone one base away. The sample carries other DNA sequences with the same CDR3. The gene calls are TRGV9 and TRGJ1 or TRGJ2. In the absence of a J gene in TCRdb, the DNA was matched to germline to assign it here. V dropped 3 bases and J dropped 6; count of bases not matched to a gene: 8. CDR3 length: 13 amino acids. In germline, CDR1 is GITISATS, CDR2 ISYDGTV (reference sequence). CDR3 loop: CALWEPISYKKLF. CDR3 coding DNA: TGTGCCTTGTGGGAGCCTATTAGTTATAAGAAACTCTTT.

The sample holds a few counts of this clone. The mismatch at residue 3 between this DNA's translation and the TCRdb protein of a much larger clone likely reflects a read error; the protein shown is translated from the DNA. The rearrangement links TRGV2 to TRGJP1. TCRdb supplies no J gene; here it was assigned by aligning the nucleotide sequence to germline. In germline, CDR1 is EGSNGY, CDR2 YDSYNSKV. CDR3 length: 14 residues. The chain's CDR3 is CAAWDFTTGWFKIF. The CDR3 DNA sequence: TGTGCCGCCTGGGACTTTACCACTGGTTGGTTCAAGATATTT.

This clone was counted many times. The genes are TRGV9 and TRGJP. TCRdb offers no J gene call, so here the DNA was matched to germline to obtain one. Germline CDR1 GITISATS, CDR2 ISYDGTV (reference sequence). The CDR3 runs to 19 residues. The J segment lost 3 bases and the V segment lost 0 bases, leaving 8 bases of the junction unmatched. The CDR3 is CALWEVHQVQELGKKIKVF. In nucleotides, the CDR3 is TGTGCCTTGTGGGAGGTGCACCAAGTGCAAGAGTTGGGCAAAAAAATCAAGGTATTT.

This clone appeared a few times. A far larger clone is one nucleotide away, so this likely arose from a read error. This specimen includes other DNA sequences encoding the same CDR3. J is TRGJ1 or TRGJ2 and V is TRGV5. The J gene, left out of TCRdb, was set here by checking the DNA against germline. Germline V CDR1 and CDR2: VINAFY, YDVSNSKD. CDR3 length equals 13 residues. The CDR3 nucleotides read TGTGCAACCTGGACCCACCGGTATTATAAGAAACTCTTT. Translated, it gives CATWTHRYYKKLF.